The source of this T cell receptor (beta chain) is a study of glioma-infiltrating T cells after dendritic cell vaccination. Germline V CDR1 and CDR2: MNHEY, SVGAGI. V was cut by 6 bases and J by 8 bases, with 11 bases left in between. The CDR3 sequence is 12 residues long. Measured with immunoSEQ multiplex PCR; TCRdb has only the in-frame clones, and not every one. The sample contains about 82,000 clones, around 90% of which appear only once. V usage is TRBV6-5 and J usage is TRBJ2-1; a weak D match, TRBD2 (6 bases). Here the sequenced sample was blood, taken before dendritic cell vaccination. This receptor was obtained from a human donor with glioblastoma. The DNA for the CDR3 is TGTGCCAGCAGCCGGGAGATCGATGAGCAGTTCTTC. Protein sequence: CASSREIDEQFF.